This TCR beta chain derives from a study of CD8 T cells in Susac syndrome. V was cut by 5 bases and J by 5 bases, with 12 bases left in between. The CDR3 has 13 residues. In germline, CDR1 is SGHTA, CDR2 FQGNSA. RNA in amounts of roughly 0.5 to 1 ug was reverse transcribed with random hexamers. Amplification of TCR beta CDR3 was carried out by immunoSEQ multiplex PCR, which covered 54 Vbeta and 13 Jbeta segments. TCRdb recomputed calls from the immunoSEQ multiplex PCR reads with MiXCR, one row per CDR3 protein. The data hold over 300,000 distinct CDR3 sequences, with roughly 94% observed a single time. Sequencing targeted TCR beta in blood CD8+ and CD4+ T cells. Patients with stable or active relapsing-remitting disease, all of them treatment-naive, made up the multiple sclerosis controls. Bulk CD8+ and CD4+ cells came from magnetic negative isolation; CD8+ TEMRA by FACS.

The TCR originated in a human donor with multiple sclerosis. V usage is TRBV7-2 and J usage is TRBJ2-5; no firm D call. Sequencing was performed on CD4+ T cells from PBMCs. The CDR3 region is CASSPSPAETQYF. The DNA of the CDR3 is TGTGCCAGCAGCCCAAGCCCGGCGGAGACCCAGTACTTC.